The 16 T cell receptor beta chains below were found in one sample sequenced in a study of OX40 agonist ivuxolimab in advanced cancers. Data came from immunoSEQ multiplex PCR; TCRdb stores just in-frame clones and leaves some out. The data hold fewer than 25,000 clones, with approximately 86% observed a single time. Sequencing was performed on CD4+ or CD8+ T cells sorted from blood, taken in a trial of the OX40 agonist ivuxolimab. The receptors shown here come from an adult with an advanced solid tumor such as melanoma, head and neck, liver or kidney cancer.

The chain couples TRBV29-1 to TRBJ2-3; 8 bases match TRBD2. The CDR3 sequence is 14 residues long. Trimming at V came to 3 bases and at J to 6 bases, leaving 8 bases not matched to a gene. CDR1 and CDR2 (germline): SQVTM, ANQGSEA. The CDR3 coding sequence is TGCAGCGTTGATCGGGGGGGCCTGTCTGATACGCAGTATTTT. This codes for CSVDRGGLSDTQYF.

This clone was recorded a few times. This chain joins TRBV2 and TRBJ2-7; possibly TRBD1 or TRBD2 for D (6 bases each). Germline V gives CDR1 SNHLY, CDR2 FYNNEI. Trimming pared 3 bases from V and 2 bases from J, leaving 14 bases between. The CDR3 length is 15 residues. This CDR3 is CASSERGTATYEQYF. The CDR3 DNA sequence: TGTGCCAGCAGTGAGAGGGGGACTGCCACCTACGAGCAGTACTTC.

Written as DNA, the CDR3 is TGTGCCAGCTCCCCTGAGGGCGGAAAAGGGGAAAAACTGTTTTTT. It encodes CASSPEGGKGEKLFF. The J gene is TRBJ1-4, the V gene TRBV18; D uncertain. V dropped 6 bases and J dropped 8 bases, with 19 bases sitting between them. This CDR3 region has 15 residues. Per the germline V gene, CDR1 is KGHSH and CDR2 is LQKENI. The whole variable domain, remainder taken from reference TRBV18 and TRBJ1-4, is NAGVMQNPRHLVRRRGQEARLRCSPMKGHSHVYWYRQLPEEGLKFMVYLQKENIIDESGMPKERFSAEFPKEGPSILRIQQVVRGDSAAYFCASSPEGGKGEKLFFGSGTQLSVL.

This CDR3 reads CASISGTGGFYEQYF. The CDR3 bases are TGTGCCAGCATATCCGGGACAGGGGGCTTCTACGAGCAGTACTTC. This chain uses TRBV2 with TRBJ2-7, with TRBD1 matching 12 bases. J gave up 3 bases and V 7 bases, and 7 bases lay outside the gene matches. The CDR3 has 15 residues. Germline CDR1 SNHLY, CDR2 FYNNEI.

This clone was seen a few times. The rearrangement joins TRBV19 to TRBJ1-5; 9 bases match TRBD1. The CDR3 consists of 18 residues. V shed 4 bases and J 5 bases; nucleotides not matched to a gene: 15. In germline, CDR1 is LNHDA, CDR2 SQIVND (reference sequence). The CDR3 DNA is TGTGCCAGTAGTACCCCGTACCGGGACAGGGTCAGTTATCAGCCCCAGCATTTT. Translating gives CASSTPYRDRVSYQPQHF.

The V gene is TRBV13, the J gene TRBJ2-3; D possibly corresponds to TRBD2 (7 bases). Germline-derived CDR1 and CDR2 are PRHDT and FYEKMQ (reference sequence). V shed 6 bases and J shed 2 bases, with 12 bases lying between them. The CDR3 runs to 14 residues. In DNA, the CDR3 is TGTGCCAGCAGTCTAGGGGGGGTCACAGATACGCAGTATTTT. This sequence encodes CASSLGGVTDTQYF.

The genes are TRBV6-5 and TRBJ2-2; tentative D call: TRBD1 (6 bases). This CDR3 region has 13 residues. In germline, CDR1 is MNHEY, CDR2 SVGAGI. Trimming left V 4 bases short and J 6 bases short, with 9 bases between. The CDR3 is CASSSQGSGELFF. The CDR3, as DNA: TGTGCCAGCAGTTCACAGGGCTCCGGGGAGCTGTTTTTT.

This chain joins TRBV10-3 and TRBJ2-2; possible D gene TRBD2, 5 bases. There are 12 residues in the CDR3. Trimming pared 11 bases from V and 5 bases from J, leaving 12 bases between. Germline lookup yields CDR1 ENHRY and CDR2 SYGVKD. This CDR3 is CASLTGTGELFF. The CDR3 region has the DNA TGTGCCTCCCTGACGGGAACCGGGGAGCTGTTTTTT.

The chain carries TRBV10-3 and TRBJ2-1; TRBD1 aligns across 8 bases. The germline gives CDR1 ENHRY, CDR2 SYGVKD. The J segment lost 8 bases and the V segment lost 6 bases, leaving 15 bases of the junction unmatched. The CDR3 consists of 16 residues. CDR3 in DNA: TGTGCCATCAGCGAAGGCTACAGGGGGTCTTCCGATGAGCAGTTCTTC. Encoded protein: CAISEGYRGSSDEQFF.

This clone was recorded only once. This rearrangement joins TRBV29-1 to TRBJ1-2; maybe TRBD1 (6 bases). Trimming stripped 0 bases from V and 6 bases from J, with 11 bases between. The V gene's germline CDR1 is SQVTM and CDR2 ANQGSEA. The CDR3 is made up of 13 amino acids. This CDR3 reads CSVEDGGAHGYTF. The CDR3 region has the DNA TGCAGCGTTGAAGACGGGGGGGCTCATGGCTACACCTTC.

V is TRBV6-5 and J is TRBJ1-1, with D unresolved. The CDR3 covers 14 residues. V was shortened by 0 bases and J by 1 base, with 6 bases between the two germline ends. Germline V gives CDR1 MNHEY, CDR2 SVGAGI. The CDR3 DNA is TGTGCCAGCAGTTACTCGAAAGGGAACACTGAAGCTTTCTTT. The encoded protein is CASSYSKGNTEAFF.

The genes are TRBV27 and TRBJ1-2; maybe TRBD1 (6 bases). Trimming pared 4 bases from V and 5 bases from J, leaving 14 bases between. Germline values: CDR1 MNHEY, CDR2 SMNVEV (reference sequence). The CDR3 is made up of 14 amino acids. The CDR3: CASSSLTGFYGYTF. In nucleotides, the CDR3 is TGTGCCAGCAGTTCCTTGACAGGTTTTTATGGCTACACCTTC.

The V and J genes are TRBV7-8 and TRBJ2-5, with 7 bases identical to TRBD1. This CDR3 is built from 19 residues. Germline assignment: CDR1 SGHVS and CDR2 FQNEAQ. V trimming: 1 base; J trimming: 2 bases; junction bases outside the gene matches: 16. Written as DNA, the CDR3 is TGTGCCAGCAGCTTAGAGGTCAGCAGGGGGTTTTGGCAACAAGAGACCCAGTACTTC. Translating gives CASSLEVSRGFWQQETQYF.

The chain combines TRBV9 with TRBJ2-7; D call uncertain. Germline loops: CDR1 SGDLS, CDR2 YYNGEE. The CDR3 spans 13 residues. V was pared by 4 bases and J by 3 bases, with 11 bases between. The CDR3 loop reads CASSPNFHYEQYF. The CDR3, as DNA: TGTGCCAGCAGCCCGAATTTCCACTACGAGCAGTACTTC.

This chain links TRBV7-9 with TRBJ1-2; no firm D call. CDR3 length equals 11 residues. Germline-derived CDR1 and CDR2 are SEHNR and FQNEAQ (reference sequence). V was cut by 3 bases and J by 6 bases, with 5 bases left in between. Written as DNA, the CDR3 is TGTGCCAGCAGCTTCAGCCATGGCTACACCTTC. Amino acid sequence: CASSFSHGYTF.

The genes are TRBV12-2 and TRBJ2-3; the table's D call, TRBD2, has no DNA check behind it. TRBV12-2 is given as a pseudogene. The CDR3 runs to 22 residues. CDR3 in amino acids: CASRRKPLRLAGESSSTDTQYF. The CDR3, as DNA: TGTGCAAGTCGCCGGAAACCCCTTAGACTAGCGGGGGAGTCATCTTCCACAGATACGCAGTATTTT.